These 10 T cell receptor beta chains were sequenced from one sample in a study of cytomegalovirus exposure and HLA in healthy donors. It was with 60 Vbeta and 13 Jbeta primers that the PCR ran. Measured with immunoSEQ multiplex PCR; TCRdb has only the in-frame clones, and not every one. Among roughly 130,000 clones listed, 80% to 85% were seen once. Sample: PBMCs. The receptors were gathered from a human donor in good health.

The chain has TRBV2 and TRBJ1-2; a possible D gene is TRBD1 (5 bases). Trimming took 10 bases from V and 4 from J, leaving 19 bases between them. This CDR3 contains 14 residues. Germline assignment: CDR1 SNHLY and CDR2 FYNNEI. The chain's CDR3 is CATLTGDGVYGYTF. CDR3 nucleotides: TGTGCCACACTGACGGGGGACGGCGTCTATGGCTACACCTTC.

The J gene is TRBJ1-5, the V gene TRBV6-5; perhaps TRBD1 as D (6 bases). V lost 6 bases and J lost 3, with 9 bases in between. CDR1 MNHEY and CDR2 SVGAGI come from the germline V gene. CDR3 length: 13 residues. CDR3 sequence reads: CASRDRINQPQHF. The CDR3 bases are TGTGCCAGCAGGGACAGAATCAATCAGCCCCAGCATTTT.

The rearrangement joins TRBV7-9 to TRBJ2-7; D unclear. Germline lookup yields CDR1 SEHNR and CDR2 FQNEAQ (reference sequence). Trimming removed 1 base at V and 3 bases at J, with 13 bases between. CDR3 length: 15 residues. The CDR3 sequence: CASSLGSGGDYEQYF. The CDR3, as DNA: TGTGCCAGCAGCTTAGGTTCTGGCGGAGACTACGAGCAGTACTTC.

This chain links TRBV18 with TRBJ2-5; TRBD2 matches 10 bases. The junction had 11 bases not matched to a gene; V was cut back by 2 bases and J by 5 bases. This CDR3 is 17 amino acids long. CDR1 is KGHSH and CDR2 is LQKENI in the germline V gene. The CDR3 loop reads CASSPGRRLSGGETQYF. As DNA, the CDR3 is TGTGCCAGCTCACCAGGAAGGCGGCTTAGCGGGGGGGAGACCCAGTACTTC.

This rearrangement joins TRBV7-3 to TRBJ2-3, with TRBD2 matching over 10 bases. Trimming at V came to 3 bases and at J to 2 bases, leaving 8 bases not matched to a gene. The CDR3 loop spans 17 amino acids. CDR1 and CDR2 (germline): SGHTA, FQGTGA. The CDR3 nucleotides are TGTGCCAGCAGCTTCAGGACTAGCGGTCGACTCACAGATACGCAGTATTTT. It specifies CASSFRTSGRLTDTQYF. Variable domain in full (rest from reference TRBV7-3 and TRBJ2-3): GAGVSQTPSNKVTEKGKYVELRCDPISGHTALYWYRQSLGQGPEFLIYFQGTGAADDSGLPNDRFFAVRPEGSVSTLKIQRTERGDSAVYLCASSFRTSGRLTDTQYFGPGTRLTVL.

The rearrangement links TRBV29-1 to TRBJ1-1, with no clear D. V shed 5 bases and J shed 2 bases, with 12 bases lying between them. Germline values: CDR1 SQVTM, CDR2 ANQGSEA. The CDR3 consists of 13 residues. CDR3 amino acids: CSVSVGPNTEAFF. CDR3 DNA sequence: TGCAGCGTTTCGGTGGGCCCTAACACTGAAGCTTTCTTT.

V usage is TRBV6-1 and J usage is TRBJ2-2; 13 nucleotides align to TRBD2. In germline, CDR1 is MNHNS, CDR2 SASEGT. The CDR3 has 14 residues. V dropped 10 bases and J dropped 6; count of bases not matched to a gene: 5. The CDR3, as DNA: TGTGCCATCACCGGGACTAGCGGGGCCGGGGAGCTGTTTTTT. This encodes CAITGTSGAGELFF.

This chain connects TRBV29-1 to TRBJ2-7; the match to TRBD1 covers 7 bases. Germline V gives CDR1 SQVTM, CDR2 ANQGSEA. V lost 7 bases, J lost 3 bases, and 9 bases stayed unmatched. CDR3 length equals 13 residues. The CDR3 DNA sequence: TGCAGCGAATGGCAGACAGGGATCTACGAGCAGTACTTC. The encoded protein is CSEWQTGIYEQYF.

The rearrangement joins TRBV27 to TRBJ2-3, with unresolved D. Germline CDR1 reads MNHEY; CDR2 reads SMNVEV (reference sequence). The CDR3 sequence is 14 residues long. Trimming pared 7 bases from V and 2 bases from J, leaving 13 bases between. The CDR3 region is CASTHRSPTDTQYF. For the CDR3, the DNA is TGTGCCAGCACGCACAGATCCCCCACAGATACGCAGTATTTT.

About this clone: An end of the junction differs from the germline gene, which may be a read error. The chain is built from TRBV7-9 and TRBJ2-5, with D uncertain. The J call is uncertain, as TRBJ2-7 better fits the DNA end. Germline V gene data show CDR1 as SEHNR and CDR2 as FQNEAQ (reference sequence). This CDR3 spans 12 amino acids. CDR3 sequence reads: CSSSLVQYEQYF. DNA of the CDR3: TGTTCCAGCAGCTTAGTCCAATACGAGCAGTACTTC.